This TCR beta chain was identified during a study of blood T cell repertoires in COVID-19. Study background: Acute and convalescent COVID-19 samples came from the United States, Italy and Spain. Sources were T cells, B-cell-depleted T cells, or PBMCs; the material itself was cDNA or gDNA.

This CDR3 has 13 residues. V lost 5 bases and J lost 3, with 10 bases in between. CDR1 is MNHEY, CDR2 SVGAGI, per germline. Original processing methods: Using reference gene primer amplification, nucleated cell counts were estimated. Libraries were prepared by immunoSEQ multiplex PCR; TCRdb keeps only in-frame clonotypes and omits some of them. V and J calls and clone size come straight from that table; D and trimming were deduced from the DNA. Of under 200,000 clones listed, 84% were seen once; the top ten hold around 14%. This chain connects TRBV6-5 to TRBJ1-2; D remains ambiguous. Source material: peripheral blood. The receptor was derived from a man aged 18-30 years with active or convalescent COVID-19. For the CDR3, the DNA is TGTGCCAGCAGTACGTTTCTAGACTATGGCTACACCTTC. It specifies CASSTFLDYGYTF.